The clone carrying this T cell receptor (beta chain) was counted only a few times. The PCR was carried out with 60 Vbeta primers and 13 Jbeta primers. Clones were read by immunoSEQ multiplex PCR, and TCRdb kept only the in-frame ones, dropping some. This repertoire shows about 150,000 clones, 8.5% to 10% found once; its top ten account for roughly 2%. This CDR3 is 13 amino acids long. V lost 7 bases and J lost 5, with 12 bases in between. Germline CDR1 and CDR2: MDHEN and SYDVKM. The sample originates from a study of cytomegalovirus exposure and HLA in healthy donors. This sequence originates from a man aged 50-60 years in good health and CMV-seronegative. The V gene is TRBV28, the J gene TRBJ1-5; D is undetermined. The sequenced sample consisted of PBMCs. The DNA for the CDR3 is TGTGCCAGCAAAAGACCGAGCGATCAGCCCCAGCATTTT. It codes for CASKRPSDQPQHF.